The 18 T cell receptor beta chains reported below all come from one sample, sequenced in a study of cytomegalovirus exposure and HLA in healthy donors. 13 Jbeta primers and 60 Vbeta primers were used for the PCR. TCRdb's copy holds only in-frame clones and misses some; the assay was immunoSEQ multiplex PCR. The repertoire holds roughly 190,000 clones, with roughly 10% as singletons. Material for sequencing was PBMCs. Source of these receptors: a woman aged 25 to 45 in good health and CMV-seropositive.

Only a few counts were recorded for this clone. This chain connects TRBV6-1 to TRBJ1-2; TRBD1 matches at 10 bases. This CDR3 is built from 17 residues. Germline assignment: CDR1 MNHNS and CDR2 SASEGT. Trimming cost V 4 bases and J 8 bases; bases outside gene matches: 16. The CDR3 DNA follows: TGTGCCAGCAGTGCCCCCCTGTTCAGCGACAGGGGGCCGGGCTACACCTTC. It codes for CASSAPLFSDRGPGYTF.

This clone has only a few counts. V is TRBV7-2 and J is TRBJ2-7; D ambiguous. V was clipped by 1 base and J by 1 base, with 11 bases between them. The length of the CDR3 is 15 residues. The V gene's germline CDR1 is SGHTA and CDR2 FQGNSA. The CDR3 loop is CASSLVPGESYEQYF. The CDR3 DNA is TGTGCCAGCAGCTTAGTTCCCGGAGAATCCTACGAGCAGTACTTC. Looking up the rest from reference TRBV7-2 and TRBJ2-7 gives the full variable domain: GAGVSQSPSNKVTEKGKDVELRCDPISGHTALYWYRQSLGQGLEFLIYFQGNSAPDKSGLPSDRFSAERTGGSVSTLTIQRTQQEDSAVYLCASSLVPGESYEQYFGPGTRLTVT.

CDR3 nucleotides: TGCGCCAGCAGCTGGACTACTCACTTTTCGAACACCGGGGAGCTGTTTTTT. This encodes CASSWTTHFSNTGELFF. The rearrangement links TRBV5-1 to TRBJ2-2; weak D call: TRBD2 (6 bases). CDR1 and CDR2 (germline): SGHRS, YFSETQ. The CDR3 has 17 residues. V was pared by 3 bases and J by 0 bases, with 15 bases between.

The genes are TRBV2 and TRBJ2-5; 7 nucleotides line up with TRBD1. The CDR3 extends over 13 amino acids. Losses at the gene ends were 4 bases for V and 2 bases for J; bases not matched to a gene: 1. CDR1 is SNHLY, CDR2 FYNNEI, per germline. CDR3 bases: TGTGCCAGCAGTGCCAGGGGGCAAGAGACCCAGTACTTC. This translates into CASSARGQETQYF.

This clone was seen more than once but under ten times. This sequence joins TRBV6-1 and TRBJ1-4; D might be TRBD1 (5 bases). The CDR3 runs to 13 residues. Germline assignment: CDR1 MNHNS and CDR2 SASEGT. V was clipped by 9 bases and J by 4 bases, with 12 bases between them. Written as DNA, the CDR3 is TGTGCCAGTAAGGGGCGGATTAATGAAAAACTGTTTTTT. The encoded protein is CASKGRINEKLFF.

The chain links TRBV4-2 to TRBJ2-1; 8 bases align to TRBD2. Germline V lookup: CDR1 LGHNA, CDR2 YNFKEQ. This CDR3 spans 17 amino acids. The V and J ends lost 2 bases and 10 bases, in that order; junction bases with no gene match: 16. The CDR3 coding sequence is TGTGCCAGCAGCCAACATGCAACCGGGACTAGTTCTCCGGAGCAGTTCTTC. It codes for CASSQHATGTSSPEQFF.

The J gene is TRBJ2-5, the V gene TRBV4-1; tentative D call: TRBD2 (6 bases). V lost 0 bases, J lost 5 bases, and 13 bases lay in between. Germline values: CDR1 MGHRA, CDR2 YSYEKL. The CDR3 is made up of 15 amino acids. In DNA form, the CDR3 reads TGCGCCAGCAGCCAAGATGGAGGGAGCAGGGAGACCCAGTACTTC. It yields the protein CASSQDGGSRETQYF.

CDR3 DNA sequence: TGTGCCAGCAGCTACCGGGAGGGGGCACACACCATATATTTT. Translated: CASSYREGAHTIYF. V gene TRBV7-3 combines with J gene TRBJ1-3, with TRBD1 matching over 7 bases. The V segment lost 4 bases and the J segment 8 bases; nucleotides outside the gene matches: 8. The CDR3 has 14 residues. Germline lookup yields CDR1 SGHTA and CDR2 FQGTGA.

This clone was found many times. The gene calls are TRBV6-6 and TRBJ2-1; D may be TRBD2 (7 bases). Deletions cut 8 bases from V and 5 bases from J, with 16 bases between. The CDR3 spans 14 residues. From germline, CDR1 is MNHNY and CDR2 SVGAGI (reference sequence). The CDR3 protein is CASGGAGFNNEQFF. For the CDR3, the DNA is TGTGCCAGCGGGGGGGCAGGGTTTAACAATGAGCAGTTCTTC.

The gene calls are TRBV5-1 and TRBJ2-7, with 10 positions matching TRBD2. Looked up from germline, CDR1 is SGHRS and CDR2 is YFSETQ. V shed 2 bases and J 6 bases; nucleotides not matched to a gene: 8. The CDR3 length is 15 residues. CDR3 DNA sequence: TGCGCCAGCAGCTTCCGCCTAGCGGGAGAAAGCGAGCAGTACTTC. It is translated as CASSFRLAGESEQYF.

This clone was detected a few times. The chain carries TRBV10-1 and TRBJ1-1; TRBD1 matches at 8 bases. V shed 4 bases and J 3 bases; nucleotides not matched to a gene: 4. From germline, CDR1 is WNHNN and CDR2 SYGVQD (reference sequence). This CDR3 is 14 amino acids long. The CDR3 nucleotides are TGCGCCAGCAGTGGGAAGACAGGGGACACTGAAGCTTTCTTT. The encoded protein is CASSGKTGDTEAFF.

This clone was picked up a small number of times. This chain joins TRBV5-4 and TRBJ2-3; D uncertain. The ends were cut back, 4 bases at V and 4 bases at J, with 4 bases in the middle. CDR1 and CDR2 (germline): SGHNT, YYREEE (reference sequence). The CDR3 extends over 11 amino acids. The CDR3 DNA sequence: TGTGCCAGCAGCCTAGCAGATACGCAGTATTTT. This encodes CASSLADTQYF.

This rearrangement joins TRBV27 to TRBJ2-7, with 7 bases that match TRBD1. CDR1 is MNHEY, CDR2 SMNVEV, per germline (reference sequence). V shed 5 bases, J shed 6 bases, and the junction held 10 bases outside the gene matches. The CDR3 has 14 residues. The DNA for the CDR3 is TGTGCCAGCAGTACTGGGACAGCGCTGGCCGAGCAGTACTTC. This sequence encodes CASSTGTALAEQYF.

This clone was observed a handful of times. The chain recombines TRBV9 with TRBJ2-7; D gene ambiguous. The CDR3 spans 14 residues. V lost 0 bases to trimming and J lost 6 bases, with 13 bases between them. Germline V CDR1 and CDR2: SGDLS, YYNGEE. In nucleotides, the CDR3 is TGTGCCAGCAGCGTAGGTCAAAGCTCCGTCGAGCAGTACTTC. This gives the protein CASSVGQSSVEQYF. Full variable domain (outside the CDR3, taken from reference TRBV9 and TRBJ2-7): DSGVTQTPKHLITATGQRVTLRCSPRSGDLSVYWYQQSLDQGLQFLIQYYNGEERAKGNILERFSAQQFPDLHSELNLSSLELGDSALYFCASSVGQSSVEQYFGPGTRLTVT.

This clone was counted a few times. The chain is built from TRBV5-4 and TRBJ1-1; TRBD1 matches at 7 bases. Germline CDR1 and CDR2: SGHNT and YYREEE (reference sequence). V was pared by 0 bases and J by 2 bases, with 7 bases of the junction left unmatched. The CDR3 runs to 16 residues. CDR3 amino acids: CASSLAGNRGNTEAFF. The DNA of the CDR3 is TGTGCCAGCAGCTTGGCCGGGAACAGGGGTAACACTGAAGCTTTCTTT.

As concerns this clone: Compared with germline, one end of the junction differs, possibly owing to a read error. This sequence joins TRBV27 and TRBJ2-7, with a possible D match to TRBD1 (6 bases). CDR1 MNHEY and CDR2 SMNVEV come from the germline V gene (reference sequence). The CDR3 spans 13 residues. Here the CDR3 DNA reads TGTGCCAGCAGTTACGGGGACATCTACGGGCAGTACTTC. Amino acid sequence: CASSYGDIYGQYF.

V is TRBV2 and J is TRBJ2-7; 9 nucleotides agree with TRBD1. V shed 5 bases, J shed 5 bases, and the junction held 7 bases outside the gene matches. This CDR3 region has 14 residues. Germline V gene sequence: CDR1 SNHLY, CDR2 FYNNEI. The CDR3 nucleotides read TGTGCCAGCAGTAAGGGACAGGGATTGGACGAGCAGTACTTC. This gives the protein CASSKGQGLDEQYF.

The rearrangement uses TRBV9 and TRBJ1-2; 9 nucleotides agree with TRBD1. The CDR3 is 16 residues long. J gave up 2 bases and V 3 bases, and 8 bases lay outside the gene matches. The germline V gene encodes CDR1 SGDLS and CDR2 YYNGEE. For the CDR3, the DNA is TGTGCCAGCAGCGCGTCGACAGGGGGAGCAAACTATGGCTACACCTTC. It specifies CASSASTGGANYGYTF.